Following are 28 T cell receptor beta chains from one sample sequenced in a study of Graves' ophthalmopathy and Graves' hyperthyroidism. Amplification targeted the TCR beta CDR3 regions, with RNA transcripts as the source material. First-round RT-PCR relied on HTBI primers, and a second-round multiplex PCR came next. TCRdb re-called the multiplex PCR reads with MiXCR, one entry per CDR3 protein. Among over a million distinct CDR3 sequences listed, less than 45% were seen once. The sample taken for sequencing was peripheral blood or thyroid tissue (not recorded which). Source of these receptors: an adult man with Graves' hyperthyroidism.

This clonotype has a single count. The V call is TRBV29-1, the J call TRBJ2-1; 9 nucleotides line up with TRBD2. The J segment lost 3 bases and the V segment lost 4 bases, leaving 13 bases of the junction unmatched. This CDR3 has 17 residues. CDR1 and CDR2 from the germline V gene are SQVTM and ANQGSEA. The CDR3 region is CSVGPLGSGSFYNEQFF. CDR3 coding DNA: TGCAGCGTTGGCCCTTTAGGTAGCGGGAGTTTCTACAATGAGCAGTTCTTC.

This clonotype showed up many times. DNA of the CDR3: TGCAGTGCTAGAGACGGCAACTATGGCTACACCTTC. Translated, it gives CSARDGNYGYTF. The chain couples TRBV20-1 to TRBJ1-2; D remains unclear. This CDR3 has 12 residues. V lost 0 bases and J 2 bases, leaving 4 bases between the germline ends. Per germline, CDR1 DFQATT and CDR2 SNEGSKA (reference sequence).

The V call is TRBV7-2, the J call TRBJ2-5; tentatively, D is TRBD1 or TRBD2 (6 bases each). The germline V and J ends were trimmed by 3 bases and 7 bases, with 18 bases remaining between them. Germline loops: CDR1 SGHTA, CDR2 FQGNSA. This CDR3 region has 15 residues. CDR3 DNA: TGTGCCAGCAGCTTGGGAGGCCAGGGGTGTGGGACCCAGTACTTC. Protein: CASSLGGQGCGTQYF.

The chain joins TRBV24-1 to TRBJ2-7; 9 bases are shared with TRBD1. Germline assignment: CDR1 KGHDR and CDR2 SFDVKD. This CDR3 has 17 amino acids. V was pared by 4 bases and J by 0 bases, with 9 bases of the junction left unmatched. CDR3 sequence: CATSEALDRGSSYEQYF. CDR3 in DNA: TGTGCCACCAGTGAAGCCCTGGACAGGGGAAGCTCCTACGAGCAGTACTTC.

The chain has TRBV2 and TRBJ1-5, with 7 bases that match TRBD1. Germline CDR1 SNHLY, CDR2 FYNNEI. This CDR3 has 16 residues. Trimming cost V 0 bases and J 11 bases; bases outside gene matches: 13. The DNA for the CDR3 is TGTGCCAGCAGTGAAGCCTTGCAGGGGGGAGGTGAGACCCAGCATTTT. Amino acids: CASSEALQGGGETQHF.

As concerns this clonotype: The junction and the germline gene differ at one end; a read error may be behind it. The chain uses TRBV5-1 and TRBJ2-2, with D perhaps being TRBD1 or TRBD2 (5 bases each). CDR1 and CDR2 from the germline V gene are SGHRS and YFSETQ. The CDR3 spans 17 residues. The CDR3 sequence: CASSTGRSGTNTGELFF. The DNA for the CDR3 is TGCGCCAGCAGCACGGGACGGTCCGGGACGAATACCGGGGAGCTGTTTTTT.

This clonotype was detected ten times or more. This chain joins TRBV5-1 and TRBJ2-7; D may match TRBD1 or TRBD2 (6 bases each). V gave up 4 bases and J gave up 5 bases, with 16 bases separating them. Looked up from germline, CDR1 is SGHRS and CDR2 is YFSETQ. CDR3 size: 14 residues. The CDR3 reads CASSDPGASDEQYF. CDR3 coding DNA: TGCGCCAGCAGCGACCCGGGGGCGTCGGACGAGCAGTACTTC.

This chain joins TRBV11-2 and TRBJ2-2; TRBD2 agrees at 8 bases. Germline CDR1 is SGHAT and CDR2 is FQNNGV. The CDR3 is 18 residues long. V shed 1 base and J 8 bases; nucleotides not matched to a gene: 15. CDR3 protein: CASSLVLAGSANSGELFF. Here the CDR3 DNA reads TGTGCCAGCAGCTTAGTGCTAGCGGGCAGCGCAAACTCTGGGGAGCTGTTTTTT.

Many counts were recorded for this clonotype. The J gene is TRBJ1-2, the V gene TRBV20-1; TRBD1 matches at 10 bases. CDR3 length: 13 residues. The trim removed 5 bases at V and 6 bases at J, leaving 6 bases unmatched. CDR1 and CDR2 from the germline V gene are DFQATT and SNEGSKA (reference sequence). The CDR3 nucleotides read TGCAGTGCTGAGGTGGGGACAGGGGATGGCTACACCTTC. This encodes CSAEVGTGDGYTF.

This chain connects TRBV7-2 to TRBJ1-5; D remains ambiguous. Germline CDR1 reads SGHTA; CDR2 reads FQGNSA. The CDR3 loop spans 12 amino acids. DNA of the CDR3: TGTGCTAGAGCCCAAGAGGATCAGCCCCAGCATTTT. Protein sequence: CARAQEDQPQHF. Looking up the rest from reference TRBV7-2 and TRBJ1-5 gives the full variable domain: GAGVSQSPSNKVTEKGKDVELRCDPISGHTALYWYRQSLGQGLEFLIYFQGNSAPDKSGLPSDRFSAERTGGSVSTLTIQRTQQEDSAVYLCARAQEDQPQHFGDGTRLSIL.

This clonotype was recorded many times. This chain uses TRBV2 with TRBJ1-4; TRBD1 aligns across 11 bases. The J segment lost 4 bases and the V segment lost 4 bases, leaving 2 bases of the junction unmatched. The CDR3 length is 15 residues. CDR1 and CDR2 from the germline V gene are SNHLY and FYNNEI. The CDR3 loop is CASSVGTGGNEKLFF. DNA of the CDR3: TGTGCCAGCAGTGTCGGGACAGGGGGTAATGAAAAACTGTTTTTT. Variable domain in full (rest from reference TRBV2 and TRBJ1-4): EPEVTQTPSHQVTQMGQEVILRCVPISNHLYFYWYRQILGQKVEFLVSFYNNEISEKSEIFDDQFSVERPDGSNFTLKIRSTKLEDSAMYFCASSVGTGGNEKLFFGSGTQLSVL.

The chain recombines TRBV20-1 with TRBJ2-7; D possibly corresponds to TRBD1 (5 bases). This CDR3 has 13 residues. The germline CDR1 and CDR2 sequences are DFQATT and SNEGSKA (reference sequence). The V end was cut by 6 bases, the J end by 3 bases, with 15 bases between. Here the CDR3 reads CSASRAGGYEQYF. CDR3 DNA sequence: TGCAGTGCCAGCAGGGCCGGCGGCTACGAGCAGTACTTC.

This clonotype was picked up many times. This rearrangement joins TRBV2 to TRBJ2-5; the match to TRBD1 covers 9 bases. V trimming: 7 bases; J trimming: 5 bases; junction bases outside the gene matches: 11. The CDR3 length is 15 residues. CDR1 is SNHLY, CDR2 FYNNEI, per germline. The CDR3 nucleotides are TGTGCCAGCATTATCGAACAGGGGGCCGGGGAGACCCAGTACTTC. Encoded protein: CASIIEQGAGETQYF.

This clonotype was seen at least ten times. The V and J genes are TRBV9 and TRBJ1-5, with a tentative D call TRBD1 (5 bases). Germline CDR1 is SGDLS and CDR2 is YYNGEE. V lost 0 bases, J lost 0 bases, and 7 bases lay in between. The CDR3 has 15 residues. The DNA of the CDR3 is TGTGCCAGCAGCGTAGAGGGGCTTAGCAATCAGCCCCAGCATTTT. Its translation: CASSVEGLSNQPQHF.

The gene calls are TRBV10-3 and TRBJ1-5, with TRBD1 as a possible D gene (6 bases). The CDR3 is made up of 14 amino acids. Germline values: CDR1 ENHRY, CDR2 SYGVKD. Trimming left V 6 bases short and J 6 bases short, with 15 bases between. The CDR3 reads CAIRAGAGGQPQHF. The CDR3 coding sequence is TGTGCCATCAGGGCGGGGGCGGGGGGTCAGCCCCAGCATTTT.

This chain joins TRBV11-2 and TRBJ2-7, with TRBD2 matching 8 bases. Germline values: CDR1 SGHAT, CDR2 FQNNGV. The CDR3 sequence is 16 residues long. Losses at the gene ends were 5 bases for V and 3 bases for J; bases not matched to a gene: 12. The CDR3 loop is CASSVTLAGTNYEQYF. In DNA form, the CDR3 reads TGTGCCAGCAGCGTAACATTAGCGGGGACTAACTACGAGCAGTACTTC.

V and J are TRBV12-3 or TRBV12-4 and TRBJ1-2; D is unclear. CDR3 length: 15 amino acids. The V end was cut by 6 bases, the J end by 8 bases, with 22 bases between. CDR3 protein: CASSPSLGSLRGYTF. In DNA form, the CDR3 reads TGTGCCAGCAGCCCTTCCCTTGGCAGCCTAAGGGGCTACACCTTC.

Only a few counts were recorded for this clonotype. The chain recombines TRBV24-1 with TRBJ2-7, with TRBD1 identical over 7 bases. Germline V gene sequence: CDR1 KGHDR, CDR2 SFDVKD. The CDR3 spans 11 residues. The V segment lost 7 bases and the J segment 6 bases; nucleotides outside the gene matches: 2. CDR3 nucleotide sequence: TGTGCCACCAGGGCAGGGGGCGAGCAGTACTTC. Translated, it gives CATRAGGEQYF.

The CDR3 loop reads CASRDWTGPVSYEQYF. The CDR3 nucleotides read TGTGCCAGCAGAGATTGGACAGGACCCGTTTCCTACGAGCAGTACTTC. V and J are TRBV28 and TRBJ2-7; 7 bases map to TRBD1. This CDR3 region has 16 residues. The V gene end was trimmed by 6 bases and the J gene end by 1 base; junction bases not matched to a gene: 12. Germline V gene sequence: CDR1 MDHEN, CDR2 SYDVKM.

This clonotype has just a few counts. The V call is TRBV20-1, the J call TRBJ1-2, with 10 bases identical to TRBD1. J was trimmed by 0 bases and V by 0 bases; bases with no gene match: 10. Germline values: CDR1 DFQATT, CDR2 SNEGSKA (reference sequence). The CDR3 covers 18 residues. The chain's CDR3 is CSARDHRDRGYPNYGYTF. CDR3 nucleotides: TGCAGTGCTAGAGACCACCGGGACAGGGGCTATCCTAACTATGGCTACACCTTC.

Regarding this clonotype: One junction end disagrees with the germline gene, perhaps due to a read error. This chain's CDR3 is CSVAASGRTNTGELYF. The CDR3 DNA follows: TGCAGCGTTGCCGCTAGCGGGAGGACGAACACCGGGGAGCTGTACTTC. V usage is TRBV29-1 and J usage is TRBJ2-7; 11 bases match TRBD2. From germline, CDR1 is SQVTM and CDR2 ANQGSEA. The CDR3 covers 16 residues.

The table lists this clonotype with many counts. The CDR3 is CASSVGLQINEKLFF. For the CDR3, the DNA is TGTGCCAGCAGCGTAGGGTTGCAGATAAATGAAAAACTGTTTTTT. This rearrangement joins TRBV9 to TRBJ1-4; D not certain. Trimming stripped 0 bases from V and 5 bases from J, with 11 bases between. CDR1 is SGDLS, CDR2 YYNGEE, per germline. There are 15 residues in the CDR3.

The V call is TRBV20-1, the J call TRBJ1-4; TRBD1 matches at 7 bases. Per germline, CDR1 DFQATT and CDR2 SNEGSKA (reference sequence). The CDR3 has 14 residues. Unmatched junction bases numbered 6, after V lost 5 bases and J lost 3 bases. CDR3 amino acids: CSASQGQSNEKLFF. CDR3 DNA: TGCAGTGCTTCGCAGGGACAGTCTAATGAAAAACTGTTTTTT.

Of note for this clonotype: An end of the junction does not agree with germline; a read error may underlie this. The chain links TRBV7-2 to TRBJ1-6; weak D call: TRBD1 (6 bases). Germline assignment: CDR1 SGHTA and CDR2 FQGNSA. This CDR3 contains 15 residues. CDR3: CASSSPQGTNSPPHF. DNA of the CDR3: TGTGCCAGCAGTTCCCCACAGGGAACTAATTCACCCCCCCACTTT. Looking up the rest from reference TRBV7-2 and TRBJ1-6 gives the full variable domain: GAGVSQSPSNKVTEKGKDVELRCDPISGHTALYWYRQSLGQGLEFLIYFQGNSAPDKSGLPSDRFSAERTGGSVSTLTIQRTQQEDSAVYLCASSSPQGTNSPPHFGNGTRLTVT.

This clonotype was recorded many times. V gene TRBV7-2 combines with J gene TRBJ2-5; D call uncertain. Looked up from germline, CDR1 is SGHTA and CDR2 is FQGNSA. V was trimmed by 1 base and J by 1 base, leaving 10 bases between them. The CDR3 spans 15 residues. CDR3 protein: CASSLDGRPQETQYF. The CDR3 DNA is TGTGCCAGCAGCTTAGACGGCAGGCCCCAAGAGACCCAGTACTTC.

The V gene is TRBV19, the J gene TRBJ2-7; D remains ambiguous. Looked up from germline, CDR1 is LNHDA and CDR2 is SQIVND (reference sequence). Trimming stripped 3 bases from V and 2 bases from J, with 11 bases between. The CDR3 totals 14 residues. Written as DNA, the CDR3 is TGTGCCAGTAGTATGGAAGGGTTTCCCTACGAGCAGTACTTC. This gives the protein CASSMEGFPYEQYF.

V is TRBV20-1 and J is TRBJ1-5; D is ambiguous. The germline V gene encodes CDR1 DFQATT and CDR2 SNEGSKA (reference sequence). Trimming took off 3 bases at V and 7 bases at J, with 13 bases between the two ends. The CDR3 runs 13 residues. The CDR3 bases are TGCAGTGCTAGTGAGGCCGCAGGCCAGCCCCAGCATTTT. It codes for CSASEAAGQPQHF.

V is TRBV7-9 and J is TRBJ2-7; TRBD1 aligns across 7 bases. The V gene's germline CDR1 is SEHNR and CDR2 FQNEAQ (reference sequence). There are 15 residues in the CDR3. The J segment lost 2 bases and the V segment lost 3 bases, leaving 7 bases of the junction unmatched. CDR3 in DNA: TGTGCCAGCAGCTTGTGCCGGGACAGTACCTACGAGCAGTACTTC. Amino acid sequence: CASSLCRDSTYEQYF. The full variable domain, rest sourced from reference TRBV7-9 and TRBJ2-7, is DTGVSQNPRHKITKRGQNVTFRCDPISEHNRLYWYRQTLGQGPEFLTYFQNEAQLEKSRLLSDRFSAERPKGSFSTLEIQRTEQGDSAMYLCASSLCRDSTYEQYFGPGTRLTVT.